The present T cell receptor beta chain was sequenced within a study of Graves' ophthalmopathy and Graves' hyperthyroidism. At least ten counts were recorded for this clonotype. CDR3 size: 13 residues. V was cut by 6 bases and J by 1 base, with 9 bases left in between. Germline V gene lookup returns CDR1 LNHDA and CDR2 SQIVND (reference sequence). As the template, RNA transcripts were used to amplify TCR beta CDR3 regions. An opening RT-PCR round employed HTBI primers and preceded a second-round multiplex PCR. TCRdb reanalysed the multiplex PCR reads using MiXCR and keeps one entry per CDR3 protein. The sample yields a few hundred thousand distinct CDR3 sequences, 20% to 25% seen once.

Sequencing used peripheral blood. The chain uses TRBV19 and TRBJ1-1, with D unclear. The TCR was taken from a woman between 45 and 60 years old with Graves' ophthalmopathy. CDR3 nucleotide sequence: TGTGCCAGTAGCAATGGTCGGAACACTGAAGCTTTCTTT. Protein sequence: CASSNGRNTEAFF.